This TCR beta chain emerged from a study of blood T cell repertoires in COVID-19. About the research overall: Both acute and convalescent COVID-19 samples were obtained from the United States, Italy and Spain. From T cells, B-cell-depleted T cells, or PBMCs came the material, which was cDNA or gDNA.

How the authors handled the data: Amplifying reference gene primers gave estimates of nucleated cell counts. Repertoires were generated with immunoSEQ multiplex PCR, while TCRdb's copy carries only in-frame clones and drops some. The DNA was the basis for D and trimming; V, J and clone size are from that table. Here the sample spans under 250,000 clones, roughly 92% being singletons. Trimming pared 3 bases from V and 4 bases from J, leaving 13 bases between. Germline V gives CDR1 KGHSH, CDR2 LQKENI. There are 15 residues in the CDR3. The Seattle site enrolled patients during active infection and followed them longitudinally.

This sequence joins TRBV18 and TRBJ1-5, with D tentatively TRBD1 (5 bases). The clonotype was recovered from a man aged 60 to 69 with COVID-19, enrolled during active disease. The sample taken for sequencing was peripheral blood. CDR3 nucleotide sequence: TGTGCCAGCTCACCGGCCGGGGGGAGAAATCAGCCCCAGCATTTT. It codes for CASSPAGGRNQPQHF. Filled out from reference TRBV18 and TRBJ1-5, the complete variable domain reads NAGVMQNPRHLVRRRGQEARLRCSPMKGHSHVYWYRQLPEEGLKFMVYLQKENIIDESGMPKERFSAEFPKEGPSILRIQQVVRGDSAAYFCASSPAGGRNQPQHFGDGTRLSIL.